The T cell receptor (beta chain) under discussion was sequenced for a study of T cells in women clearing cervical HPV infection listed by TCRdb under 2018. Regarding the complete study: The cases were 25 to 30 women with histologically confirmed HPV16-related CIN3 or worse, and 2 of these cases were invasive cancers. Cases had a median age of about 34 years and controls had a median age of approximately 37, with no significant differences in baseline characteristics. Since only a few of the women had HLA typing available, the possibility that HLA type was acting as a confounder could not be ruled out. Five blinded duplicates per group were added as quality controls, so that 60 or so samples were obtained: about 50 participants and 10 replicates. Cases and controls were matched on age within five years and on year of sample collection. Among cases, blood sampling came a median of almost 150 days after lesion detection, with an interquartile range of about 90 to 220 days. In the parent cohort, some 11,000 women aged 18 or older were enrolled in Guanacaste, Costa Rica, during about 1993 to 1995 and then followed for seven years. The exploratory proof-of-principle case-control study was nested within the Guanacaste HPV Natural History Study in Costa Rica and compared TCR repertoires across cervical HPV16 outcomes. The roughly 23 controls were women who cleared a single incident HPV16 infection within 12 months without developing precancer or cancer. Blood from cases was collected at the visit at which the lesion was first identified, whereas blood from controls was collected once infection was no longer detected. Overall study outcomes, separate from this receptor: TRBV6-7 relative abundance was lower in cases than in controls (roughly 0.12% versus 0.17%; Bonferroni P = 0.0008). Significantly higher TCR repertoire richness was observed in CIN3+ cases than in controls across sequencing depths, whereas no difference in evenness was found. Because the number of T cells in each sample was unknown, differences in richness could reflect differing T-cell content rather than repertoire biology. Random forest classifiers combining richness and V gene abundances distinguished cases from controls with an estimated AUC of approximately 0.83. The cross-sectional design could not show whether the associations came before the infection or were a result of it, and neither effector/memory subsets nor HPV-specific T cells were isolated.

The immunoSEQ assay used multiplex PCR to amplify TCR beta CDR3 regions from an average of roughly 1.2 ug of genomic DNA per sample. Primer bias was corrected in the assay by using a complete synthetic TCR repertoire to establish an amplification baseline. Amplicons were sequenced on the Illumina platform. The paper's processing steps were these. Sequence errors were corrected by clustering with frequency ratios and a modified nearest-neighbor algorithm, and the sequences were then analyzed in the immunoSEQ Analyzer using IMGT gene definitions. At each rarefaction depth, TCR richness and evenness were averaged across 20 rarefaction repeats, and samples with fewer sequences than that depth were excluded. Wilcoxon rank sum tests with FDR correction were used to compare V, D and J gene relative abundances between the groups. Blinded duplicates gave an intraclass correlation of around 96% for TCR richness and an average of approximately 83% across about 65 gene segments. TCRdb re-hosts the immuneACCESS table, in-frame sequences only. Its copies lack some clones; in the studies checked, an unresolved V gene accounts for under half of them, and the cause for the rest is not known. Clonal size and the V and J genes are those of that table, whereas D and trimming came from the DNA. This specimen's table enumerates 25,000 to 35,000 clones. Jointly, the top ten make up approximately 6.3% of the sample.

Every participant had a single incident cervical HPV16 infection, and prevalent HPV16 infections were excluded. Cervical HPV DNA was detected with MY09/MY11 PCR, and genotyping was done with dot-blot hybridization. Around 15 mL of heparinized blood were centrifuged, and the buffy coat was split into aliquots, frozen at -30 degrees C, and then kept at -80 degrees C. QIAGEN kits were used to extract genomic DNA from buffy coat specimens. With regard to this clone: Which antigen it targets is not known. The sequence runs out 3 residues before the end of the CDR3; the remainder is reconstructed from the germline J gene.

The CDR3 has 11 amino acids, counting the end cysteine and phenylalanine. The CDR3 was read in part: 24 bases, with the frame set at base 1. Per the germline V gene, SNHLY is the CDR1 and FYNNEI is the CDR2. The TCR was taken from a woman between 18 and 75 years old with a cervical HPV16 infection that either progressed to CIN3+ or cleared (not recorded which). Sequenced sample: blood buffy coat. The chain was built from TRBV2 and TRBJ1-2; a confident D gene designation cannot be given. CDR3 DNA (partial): TGTGCCAGCAGTCCCTTCCAGGGC. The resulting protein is CASSPFQG. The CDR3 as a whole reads CASSPFQGYTF.